A selection of T cell receptor beta chains follows, all from one sample in a study of T cells in Graves' hyperthyroidism and ophthalmopathy. In TCRdb, the multiplex PCR reads were re-called with MiXCR into one record per CDR3 protein. The sample lists some 500,000 distinct CDR3 sequences, roughly 16% occurring once. The source material was blood. Receptor source: a woman aged 25 to 45 with Graves' ophthalmopathy. CDR3s include the opening cysteine and the closing phenylalanine or tryptophan. A D gene is named only where the DNA matches it firmly. Size tells how often a clone was seen (once, few, many) or the class of an expanded clone, and some rows leave it out.

d_call j_call v_call clone_size cdr3_nt cdr3_aa
TRBD2 TRBJ2-5 TRBV5-1 NA TGCGCCAGCAGCTTGGAGGGAGGGGACGAGACCCAGTACTTC CASSLEGGDETQYF
NA TRBJ2-1 TRBV3-2 many TGTGCCAGCAGCCAACGTTCGGGGGGCGGCTACAATGAGCAGTTCTTC CASSQRSGGGYNEQFF
TRBD1 TRBJ1-2 TRBV28 many TGTGCCAGCAGTTTACCCGGGTCGGGACAGGGGGCGCGAGGCTACACCTTC CASSLPGSGQGARGYTF
TRBD1 TRBJ2-3 TRBV19 NA TGTGCCAGTAGCCGAGACAGGGCCCTAAGCAATCAGCCCCAGTATTTT CASSRDRALSNQPQYF
NA TRBJ1-1 TRBV2 many TGTGCCAGCAGTCCCTCGGGGAGGTCTGAAGCTTTCTTT CASSPSGRSEAFF
TRBD1 TRBJ1-6 TRBV10-2 many TGCGCCAGCAGTGAGACAGGGGGAAGATCACCCCTCCACTTT CASSETGGRSPLHF
TRBD1 TRBJ1-1 TRBV19 few TGTGCCAGTAGTATAACAGGGGTGAACACTGAAGCTTTCTTT CASSITGVNTEAFF
NA TRBJ2-1 TRBV27 NA TGTGCCAGCAGTTTATCACGGGAATCCTACAATGAGCAGTTCTTC CASSLSRESYNEQFF
NA TRBJ2-2 TRBV28 many TGTGCCAGCAGTCCGAGGGGGGTCGCGAACACCGGGGAGCTGTTTTTT CASSPRGVANTGELFF
TRBD1 TRBJ1-2 TRBV20-1 few TGCAGTGCTAGAGACACAGGGGGATCCTATGGCTACACCTTC CSARDTGGSYGYTF
NA TRBJ2-7 TRBV7-8 many TGTGCCAGCAGCTCCGGGAGCTTGGACTACGAGCAGTACTTC CASSSGSLDYEQYF
NA TRBJ1-1 TRBV7-3 many TGTGCCAGCAGCTTACCCTGGACTGAAGCTTTCTTT CASSLPWTEAFF
NA TRBJ2-7 TRBV9 NA TGTGCCAGCAGCGTAGACCCCACTGTCGATCTAATCTACGAGCAGTACTTC CASSVDPTVDLIYEQYF
TRBD2 TRBJ2-7 TRBV10-3 few TGTGCCACCTCAAGCGGGGGGGTGTACGAGCAGTACTTC CATSSGGVYEQYF
TRBD1 TRBJ1-5 TRBV4-1 NA TGCGCCAGCAGCCGAAACCTTGGACAGGGGGGTAATCAGCCCCAGCATTTT CASSRNLGQGGNQPQHF
NA TRBJ2-2 TRBV28 NA TGTGCCACCGGACAAACGAACACCGGGGAGCTGTTTTTT CATGQTNTGELFF
NA TRBJ2-1 TRBV7-9 few TGTGCCAGCAGCTTAGGATCAACACGAAATGAGCAGTTCTTC CASSLGSTRNEQFF
NA TRBJ1-6 TRBV7-2 many TGTGCCAGCAGCTTAGGTCCGGAGAATTCACCCCTCCACTTT CASSLGPENSPLHF
TRBD1 TRBJ1-5 TRBV6-1 many TGTGCCAGCAGTGGACAGGGATATAGCAATCAGCCCCAGCATTTT CASSGQGYSNQPQHF
NA TRBJ2-5 TRBV25-1 many TGTGCCAGCAGTGAAACTGAGACCCAGTACTTC CASSETETQYF
NA TRBJ2-7 TRBV7-8 many TGTGCCAGCAGCTCCTCCGGGACTGGCTACGAGCAGTACTTC CASSSSGTGYEQYF
NA TRBJ2-7 TRBV4-2 few TGTGCCAGCAGCCAAGCAAAAAGCTCCTACGAGCAGTACTTC CASSQAKSSYEQYF
TRBD2 TRBJ2-7 TRBV20-1 few TGCAGTGCTACCGGGACTAGCGGGAGCGAATTTTACGAGCAGTACTTC CSATGTSGSEFYEQYF
NA TRBJ1-2 TRBV20-1 many TGCAGTGCTAGAGTTACAGCTAACTATGGCTACACCTTC CSARVTANYGYTF
NA TRBJ1-3 TRBV2 many TGTGCCAGCAGTGTTACTGACACCATATATTTT CASSVTDTIYF
NA TRBJ2-3 TRBV20-1 many TGCAGTGCTAGAGACCAGGTGACTAGCACAGATACGCAGTATTTT CSARDQVTSTDTQYF
NA TRBJ1-4 TRBV19 few TGTGCCAGTAGTTCGAGGGAAGGGAATGAAAAACTGTTTTTT CASSSREGNEKLFF
NA TRBJ1-2 TRBV6-1 few TGTGCCAGCAGACCGGACAGCCCTCCCTATGGCTACACCTTC CASRPDSPPYGYTF
NA TRBJ1-5 TRBV5-1 many TGCGCCAGCAGCTTCACGGGGAAGGAGGAGCCCCAGCATTTT CASSFTGKEEPQHF
TRBD2 TRBJ2-3 TRBV20-1 NA TGCAGTGCTAGTAGCGGGAGTCTAAGGGAAGATACGCAGTATTTT CSASSGSLREDTQYF
NA TRBJ2-2 TRBV20-1 few TGCAGTGCTAGTGTCGCGGGAACCGGGGAGCTGTTTTTT CSASVAGTGELFF
TRBD2 TRBJ2-1 TRBV2 NA TGTGCCAGCACGGGACTAGCGGGAGGGCAGGCGGGCTCTGGTGATGAGCAGTTCTTC CASTGLAGGQAGSGDEQFF
NA TRBJ2-1 TRBV6-1 many TGTGCCAGCAGTCGCGGGGCCTACAATGAGCAGTTCTTC CASSRGAYNEQFF